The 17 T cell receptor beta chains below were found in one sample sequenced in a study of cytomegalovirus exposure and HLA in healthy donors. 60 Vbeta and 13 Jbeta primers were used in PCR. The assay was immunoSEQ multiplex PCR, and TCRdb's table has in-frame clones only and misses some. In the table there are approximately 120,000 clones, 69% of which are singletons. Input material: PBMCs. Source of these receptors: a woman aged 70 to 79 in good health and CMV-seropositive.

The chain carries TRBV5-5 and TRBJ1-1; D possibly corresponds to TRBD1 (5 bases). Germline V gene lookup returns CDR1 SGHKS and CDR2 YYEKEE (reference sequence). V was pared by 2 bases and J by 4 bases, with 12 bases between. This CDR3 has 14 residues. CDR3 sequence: CASSFSTAITEAFF. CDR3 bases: TGTGCCAGCAGCTTCTCGACAGCCATCACTGAAGCTTTCTTT. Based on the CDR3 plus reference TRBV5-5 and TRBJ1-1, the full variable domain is DAGVTQSPTHLIKTRGQQVTLRCSPISGHKSVSWYQQVLGQGPQFIFQYYEKEERGRGNFPDRFSARQFPNYSSELNVNALLLGDSALYLCASSFSTAITEAFFGQGTRLTVV.

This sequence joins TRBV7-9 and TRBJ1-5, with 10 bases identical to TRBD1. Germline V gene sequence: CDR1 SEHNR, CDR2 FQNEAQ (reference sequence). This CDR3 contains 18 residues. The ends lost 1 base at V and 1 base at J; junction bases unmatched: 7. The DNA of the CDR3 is TGTGCCAGCAGCTTAGGACAGGGGGCGACGGGGAGCAATCAGCCCCAGCATTTT. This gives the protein CASSLGQGATGSNQPQHF.

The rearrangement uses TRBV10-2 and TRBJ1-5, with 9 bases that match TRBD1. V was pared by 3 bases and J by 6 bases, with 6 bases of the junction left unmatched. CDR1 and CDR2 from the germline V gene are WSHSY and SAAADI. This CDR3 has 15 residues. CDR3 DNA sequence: TGCGCCAGCAGTGAACCCGGGACAGGGAGTCAGCCCCAGCATTTT. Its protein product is CASSEPGTGSQPQHF.

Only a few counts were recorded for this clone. The CDR3 protein is CASSKTQGRNEKLFF. CDR3 DNA: TGCGCCAGCAGCAAGACACAGGGGAGGAATGAAAAACTGTTTTTT. This rearrangement joins TRBV5-1 to TRBJ1-4, with 7 nucleotides matching TRBD1. The CDR3 has 15 residues. Germline-derived CDR1 and CDR2 are SGHRS and YFSETQ. With 4 bases clipped from V and 5 bases from J, the junction kept 8 bases outside the gene matches.

In DNA form, the CDR3 reads TGTGCCAGCACCCAGGGGTACGAGCAGTACTTC. Translating gives CASTQGYEQYF. The chain is built from TRBV7-8 and TRBJ2-7, with D perhaps TRBD1 (6 bases). The CDR3 runs to 11 residues. Trimming took off 7 bases at V and 4 bases at J, with 8 bases between the two ends. The germline V gene encodes CDR1 SGHVS and CDR2 FQNEAQ. Complete variable domain (other parts from reference TRBV7-8 and TRBJ2-7): GAGVSQSPRYKVAKRGQDVALRCDPISGHVSLFWYQQALGQGPEFLTYFQNEAQLDKSGLPSDRFFAERPEGSVSTLKIQRTQQEDSAVYLCASTQGYEQYFGPGTRLTVT.

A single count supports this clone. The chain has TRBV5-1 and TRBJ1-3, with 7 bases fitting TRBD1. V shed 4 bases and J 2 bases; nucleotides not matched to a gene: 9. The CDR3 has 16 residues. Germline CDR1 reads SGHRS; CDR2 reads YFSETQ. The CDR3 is CASSPQQTGTGNTIYF. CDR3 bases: TGCGCCAGCAGCCCGCAACAGACAGGGACTGGAAACACCATATATTTT.

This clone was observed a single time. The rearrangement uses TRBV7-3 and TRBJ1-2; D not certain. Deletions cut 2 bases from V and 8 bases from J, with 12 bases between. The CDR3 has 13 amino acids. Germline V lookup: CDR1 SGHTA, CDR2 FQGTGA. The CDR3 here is CASSLGGPGGYTF. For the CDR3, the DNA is TGTGCCAGCAGCTTAGGAGGGCCGGGGGGCTACACCTTC.

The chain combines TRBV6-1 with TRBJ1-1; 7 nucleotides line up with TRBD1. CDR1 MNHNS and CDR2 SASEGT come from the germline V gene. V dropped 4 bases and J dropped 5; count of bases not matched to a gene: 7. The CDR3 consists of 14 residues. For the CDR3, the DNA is TGTGCCAGCAGTGCCAACAGGGGAGGAACTGAAGCTTTCTTT. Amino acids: CASSANRGGTEAFF.

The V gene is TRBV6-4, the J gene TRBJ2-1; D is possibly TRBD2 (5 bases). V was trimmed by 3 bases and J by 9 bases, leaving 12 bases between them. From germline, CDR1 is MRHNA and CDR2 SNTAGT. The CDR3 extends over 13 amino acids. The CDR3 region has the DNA TGTGCCAGCAGTGATGAAGCTAGCCTTGAGCAGTTCTTC. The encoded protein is CASSDEASLEQFF.

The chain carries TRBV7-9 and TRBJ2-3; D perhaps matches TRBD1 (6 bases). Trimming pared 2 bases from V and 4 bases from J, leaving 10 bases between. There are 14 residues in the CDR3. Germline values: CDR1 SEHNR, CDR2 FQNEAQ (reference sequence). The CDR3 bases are TGTGCCAGCAGCTTAAGTAACAGGGCAGATACGCAGTATTTT. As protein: CASSLSNRADTQYF.

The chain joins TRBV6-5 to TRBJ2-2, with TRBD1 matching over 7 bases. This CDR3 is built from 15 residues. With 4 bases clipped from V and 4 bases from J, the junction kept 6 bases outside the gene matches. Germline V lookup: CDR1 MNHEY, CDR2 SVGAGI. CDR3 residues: CASSWADRATGELFF. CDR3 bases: TGTGCCAGCAGTTGGGCCGACAGGGCCACCGGGGAGCTGTTTTTT.

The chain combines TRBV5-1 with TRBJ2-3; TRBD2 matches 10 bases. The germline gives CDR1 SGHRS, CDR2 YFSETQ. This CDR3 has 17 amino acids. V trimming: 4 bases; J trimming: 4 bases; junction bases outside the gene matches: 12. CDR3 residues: CASSPRIAGGLADTQYF. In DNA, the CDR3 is TGCGCCAGCAGCCCACGGATAGCGGGGGGTTTGGCAGATACGCAGTATTTT.

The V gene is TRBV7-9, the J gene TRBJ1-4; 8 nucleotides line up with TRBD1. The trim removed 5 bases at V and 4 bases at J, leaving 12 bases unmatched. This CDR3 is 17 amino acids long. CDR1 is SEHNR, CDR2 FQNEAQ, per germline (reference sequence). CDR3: CASSPLQGAVGNEKLFF. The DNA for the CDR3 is TGTGCCAGCAGCCCCCTTCAGGGGGCGGTGGGTAATGAAAAACTGTTTTTT.

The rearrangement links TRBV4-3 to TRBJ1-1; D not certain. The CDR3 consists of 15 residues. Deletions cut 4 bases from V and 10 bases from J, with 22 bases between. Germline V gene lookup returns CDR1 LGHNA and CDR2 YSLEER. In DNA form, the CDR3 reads TGCGCCAGCAGCCCCGTGGCGGGTGAGGCCACGGGAGCTTTCTTT. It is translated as CASSPVAGEATGAFF.

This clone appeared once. The CDR3 coding sequence is TGTGCCAGCAGCTCCCTAGCGTGGGACAATGAGCAGTTCTTC. This sequence encodes CASSSLAWDNEQFF. This sequence joins TRBV9 and TRBJ2-1, with D perhaps matching TRBD2 (6 bases). The CDR3 loop spans 14 amino acids. Germline CDR1 and CDR2: SGDLS and YYNGEE. Between the trimmed V and J ends, which lost 4 bases and 5 bases, there was a span of 13 bases.

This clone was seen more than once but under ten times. The CDR3 region has the DNA TGTGCCAGCAGTGAAGGGACAGGAAAAGCCTACGAGCAGTACTTC. Amino acid sequence: CASSEGTGKAYEQYF. V gene TRBV2 combines with J gene TRBJ2-7, with TRBD1 identical over 7 bases. This CDR3 is built from 15 residues. V shed 1 base, J shed 2 bases, and the junction held 5 bases outside the gene matches. Looked up from germline, CDR1 is SNHLY and CDR2 is FYNNEI.

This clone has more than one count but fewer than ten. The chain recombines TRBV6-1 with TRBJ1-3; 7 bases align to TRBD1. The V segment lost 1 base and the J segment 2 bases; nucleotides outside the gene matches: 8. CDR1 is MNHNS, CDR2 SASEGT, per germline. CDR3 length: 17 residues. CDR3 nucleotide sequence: TGTGCCAGCAGTGAAGAATGGGGACAGATAACTGGAAACACCATATATTTT. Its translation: CASSEEWGQITGNTIYF.